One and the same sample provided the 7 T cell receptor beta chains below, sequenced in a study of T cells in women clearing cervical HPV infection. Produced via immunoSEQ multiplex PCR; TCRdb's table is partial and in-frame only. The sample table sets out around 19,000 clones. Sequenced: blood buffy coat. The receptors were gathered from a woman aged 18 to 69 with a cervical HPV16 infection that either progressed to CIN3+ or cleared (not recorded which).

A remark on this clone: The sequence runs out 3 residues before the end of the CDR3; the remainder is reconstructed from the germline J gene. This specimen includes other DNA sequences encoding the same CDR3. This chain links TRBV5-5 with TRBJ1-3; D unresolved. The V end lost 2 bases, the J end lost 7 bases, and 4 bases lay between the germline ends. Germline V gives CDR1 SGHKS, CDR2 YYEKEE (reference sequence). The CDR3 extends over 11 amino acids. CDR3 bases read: TGTGCCAGCAGCTTCCAGAACACC. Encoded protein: CASSFQNT. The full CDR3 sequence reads CASSFQNTIYF.

CDR3 DNA, as far as it was read: TGCAGTGCTAGTCAGGGGGCGGACGAG. Encoded protein: CSASQGADE. Given in full, the CDR3 is CSASQGADEQYF. The chain carries TRBV20-1 and TRBJ2-7; 8 bases are a match to TRBD1. From the germline J gene comes the end of the CDR3, since the read stops 3 residues before it. Germline assignment: CDR1 DFQATT and CDR2 SNEGSKA (reference sequence). The junction had 3 bases not matched to a gene; V was cut back by 3 bases and J by 5 bases. This CDR3 is built from 12 residues.

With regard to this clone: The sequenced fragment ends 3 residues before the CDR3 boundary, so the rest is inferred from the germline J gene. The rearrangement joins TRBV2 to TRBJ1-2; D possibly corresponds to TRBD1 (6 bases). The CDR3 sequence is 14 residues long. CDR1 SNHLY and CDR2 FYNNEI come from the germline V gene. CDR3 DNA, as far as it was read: TGTGCCAGCAGACAGGGCGCCCTTTCCTACGAC. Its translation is CASRQGALSYD. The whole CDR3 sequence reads CASRQGALSYDYTF.

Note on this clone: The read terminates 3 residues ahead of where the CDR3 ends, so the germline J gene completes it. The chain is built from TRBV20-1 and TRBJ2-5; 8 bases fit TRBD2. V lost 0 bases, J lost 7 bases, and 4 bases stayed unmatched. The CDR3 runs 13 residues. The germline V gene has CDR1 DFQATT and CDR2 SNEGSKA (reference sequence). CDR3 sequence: CSARDRGGGTQYF. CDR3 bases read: TGCAGTGCTAGAGATCGGGGGGGAGGGACC.

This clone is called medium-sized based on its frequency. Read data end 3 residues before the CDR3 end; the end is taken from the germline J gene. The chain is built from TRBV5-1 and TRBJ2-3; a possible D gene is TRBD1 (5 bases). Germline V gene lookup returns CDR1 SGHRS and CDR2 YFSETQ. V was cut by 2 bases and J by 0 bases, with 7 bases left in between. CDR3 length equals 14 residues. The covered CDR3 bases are TGCGCCAGCAGCTTAGGACATAGCACAGATACG. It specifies CASSLGHSTDT. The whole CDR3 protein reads CASSLGHSTDTQYF. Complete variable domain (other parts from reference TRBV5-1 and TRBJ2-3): KAGVTQTPRYLIKTRGQQVTLSCSPISGHRSVSWYQQTPGQGLQFLFEYFSETQRNKGNFPGRFSGRQFSNSRSEMNVSTLELGDSALYLCASSLGHSTDTQYFGPGTRLTVL.

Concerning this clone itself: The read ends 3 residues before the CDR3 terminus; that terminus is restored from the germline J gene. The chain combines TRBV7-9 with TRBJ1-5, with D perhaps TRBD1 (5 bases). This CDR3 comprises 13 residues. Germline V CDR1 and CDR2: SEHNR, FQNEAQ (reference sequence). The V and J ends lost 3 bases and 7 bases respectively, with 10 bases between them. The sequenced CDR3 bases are TGTGCCAGCAGCTTCGAGGGGCACCAGCCC. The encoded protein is CASSFEGHQP. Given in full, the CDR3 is CASSFEGHQPQHF.

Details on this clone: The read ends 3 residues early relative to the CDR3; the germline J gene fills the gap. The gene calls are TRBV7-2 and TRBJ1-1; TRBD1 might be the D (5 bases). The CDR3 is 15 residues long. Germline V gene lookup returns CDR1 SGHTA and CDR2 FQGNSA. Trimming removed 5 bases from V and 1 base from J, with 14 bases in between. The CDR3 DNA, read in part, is TGTGCCAGCAGCATAACGGGGGAGCAGAACACTGAA. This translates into CASSITGEQNTE. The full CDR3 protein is CASSITGEQNTEAFF.